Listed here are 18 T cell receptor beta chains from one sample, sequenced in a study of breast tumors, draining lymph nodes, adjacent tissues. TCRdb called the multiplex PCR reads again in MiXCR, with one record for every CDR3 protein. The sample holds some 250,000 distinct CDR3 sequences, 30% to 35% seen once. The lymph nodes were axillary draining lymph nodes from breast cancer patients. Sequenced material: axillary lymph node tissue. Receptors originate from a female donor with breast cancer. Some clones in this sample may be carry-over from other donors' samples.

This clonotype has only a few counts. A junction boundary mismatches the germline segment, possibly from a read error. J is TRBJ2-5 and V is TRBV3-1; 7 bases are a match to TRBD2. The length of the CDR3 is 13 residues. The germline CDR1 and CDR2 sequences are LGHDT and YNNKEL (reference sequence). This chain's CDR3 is CASSQSGGETQYF. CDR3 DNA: TGCGCCAGCAGCCAATCCGGGGGGGAGACCCAGTACTTC.

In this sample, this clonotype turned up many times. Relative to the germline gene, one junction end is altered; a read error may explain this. The CDR3 loop is CVSTRDRGDEQFF. CDR3 coding DNA: TGTGTCAGCACCCGAGACAGGGGTGATGAGCAGTTCTTC. V usage is TRBV2 and J usage is TRBJ2-1; 8 bases match TRBD1. The germline V gene has CDR1 SNHLY and CDR2 FYNNEI. The CDR3 spans 13 residues. Filled out from reference TRBV2 and TRBJ2-1, the complete variable domain reads EPEVTQTPSHQVTQMGQEVILRCVPISNHLYFYWYRQILGQKVEFLVSFYNNEISEKSEIFDDQFSVERPDGSNFTLKIRSTKLEDSAMYFCVSTRDRGDEQFFGPGTRLTVL.

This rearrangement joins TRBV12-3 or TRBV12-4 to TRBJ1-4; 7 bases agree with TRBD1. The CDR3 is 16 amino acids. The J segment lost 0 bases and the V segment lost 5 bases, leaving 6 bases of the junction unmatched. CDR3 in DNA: TGTGCCAGCAGTCGGGACAGACCCGCAACTAATGAAAAACTGTTTTTT. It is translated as CASSRDRPATNEKLFF.

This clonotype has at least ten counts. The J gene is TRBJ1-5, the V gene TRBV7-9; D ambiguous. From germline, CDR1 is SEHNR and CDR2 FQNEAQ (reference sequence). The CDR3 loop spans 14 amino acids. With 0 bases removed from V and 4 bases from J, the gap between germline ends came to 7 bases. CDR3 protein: CASSLAAGNQPQHF. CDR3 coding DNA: TGTGCCAGCAGCTTAGCGGCAGGAAATCAGCCCCAGCATTTT.

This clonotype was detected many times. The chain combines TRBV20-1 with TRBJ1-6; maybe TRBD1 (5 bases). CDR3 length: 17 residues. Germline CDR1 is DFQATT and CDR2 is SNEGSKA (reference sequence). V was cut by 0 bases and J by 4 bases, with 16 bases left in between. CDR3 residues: CSARDWGLGDYNSPLHF. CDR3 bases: TGCAGTGCTAGAGACTGGGGCCTCGGGGATTATAATTCACCCCTCCACTTT.

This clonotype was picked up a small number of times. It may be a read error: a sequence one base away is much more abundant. The chain's CDR3 is CASILAWDTSYEQYF. The CDR3 region has the DNA TGCGCCAGCATCTTGGCCTGGGACACTTCCTACGAGCAGTACTTC. This chain links TRBV5-1 with TRBJ2-7; a weak D match, TRBD1 (6 bases). The CDR3 runs 15 residues. Germline V CDR1 and CDR2: SGHRS, YFSETQ.

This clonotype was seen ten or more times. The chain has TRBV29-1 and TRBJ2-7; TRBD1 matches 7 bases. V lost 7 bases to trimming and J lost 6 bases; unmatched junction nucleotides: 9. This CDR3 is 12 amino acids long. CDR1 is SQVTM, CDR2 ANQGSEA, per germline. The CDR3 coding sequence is TGCAGCGGTAGACAGGGAACTGGCGAGCAGTACTTC. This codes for CSGRQGTGEQYF.

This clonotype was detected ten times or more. For the CDR3, the DNA is TGTGCCAGCATGGCCGGGACCGATCAGCCCCAGCATTTT. Translation gives CASMAGTDQPQHF. The rearrangement uses TRBV6-5 and TRBJ1-5; the D gene is possibly TRBD1 (5 bases). V dropped 7 bases and J dropped 5 bases, with 12 bases sitting between them. CDR1 and CDR2 from the germline V gene are MNHEY and SVGAGI. CDR3 length equals 13 residues.

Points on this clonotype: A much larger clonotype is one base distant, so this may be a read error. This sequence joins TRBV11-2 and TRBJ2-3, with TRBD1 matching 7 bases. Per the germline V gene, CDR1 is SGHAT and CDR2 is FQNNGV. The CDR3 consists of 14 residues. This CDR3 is CAGSSTRGTDTQYF. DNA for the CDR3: TGTGCCGGCAGCTCCACCAGGGGGACAGATACGCAGTATTTT.

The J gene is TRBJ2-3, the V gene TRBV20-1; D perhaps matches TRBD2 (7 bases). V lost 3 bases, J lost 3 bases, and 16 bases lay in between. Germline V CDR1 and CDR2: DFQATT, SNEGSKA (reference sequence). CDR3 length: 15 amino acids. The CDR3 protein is CSARGGGSSTDTQYF. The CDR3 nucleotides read TGCAGTGCTAGGGGAGGGGGAAGTTCTACAGATACGCAGTATTTT.

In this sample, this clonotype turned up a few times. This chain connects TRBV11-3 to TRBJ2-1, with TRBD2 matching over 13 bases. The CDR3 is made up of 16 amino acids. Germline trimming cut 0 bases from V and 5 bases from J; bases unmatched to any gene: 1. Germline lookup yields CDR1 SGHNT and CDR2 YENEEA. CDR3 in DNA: TGTGCCAGCAGCTTAGAAGGGACTAGCGGGAACAATGAGCAGTTCTTC. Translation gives CASSLEGTSGNNEQFF.

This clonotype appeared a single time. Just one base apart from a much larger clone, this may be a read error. The CDR3: CASGESGGPTGTQYF. CDR3 bases: TGTGCCAGCGGTGAATCCGGGGGGCCAACAGGTACGCAGTATTTT. V is TRBV25-1 and J is TRBJ2-3; tentative D call: TRBD2 (7 bases). CDR1 and CDR2 (germline): MGHDK, SYGVNS. This CDR3 is 15 amino acids long.

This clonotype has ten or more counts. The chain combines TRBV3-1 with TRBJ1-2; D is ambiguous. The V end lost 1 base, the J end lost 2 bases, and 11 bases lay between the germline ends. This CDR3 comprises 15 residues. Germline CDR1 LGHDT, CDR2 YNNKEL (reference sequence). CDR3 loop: CASSQGPGVNYGYTF. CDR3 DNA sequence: TGTGCCAGCAGCCAAGGGCCGGGCGTGAACTATGGCTACACCTTC.

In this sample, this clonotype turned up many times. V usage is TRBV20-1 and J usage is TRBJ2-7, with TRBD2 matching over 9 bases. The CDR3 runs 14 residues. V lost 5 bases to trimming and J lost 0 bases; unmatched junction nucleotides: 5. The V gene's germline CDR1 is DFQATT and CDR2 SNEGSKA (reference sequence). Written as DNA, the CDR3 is TGCAGTGCTTATCTAGCGGGGAGCTCCTACGAGCAGTACTTC. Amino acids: CSAYLAGSSYEQYF.

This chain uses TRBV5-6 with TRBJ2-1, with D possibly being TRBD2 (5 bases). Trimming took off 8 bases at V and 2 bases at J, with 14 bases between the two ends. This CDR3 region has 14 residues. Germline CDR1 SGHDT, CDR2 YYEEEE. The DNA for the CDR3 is TGTGCCAGTACAGAACTAGGACCCTACAATGAGCAGTTCTTC. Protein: CASTELGPYNEQFF.

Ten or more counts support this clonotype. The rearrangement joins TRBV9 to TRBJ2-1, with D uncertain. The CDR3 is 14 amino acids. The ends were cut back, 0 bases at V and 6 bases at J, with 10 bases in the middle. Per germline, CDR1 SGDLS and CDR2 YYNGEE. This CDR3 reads CASSVGGFLNEQFF. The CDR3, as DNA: TGTGCCAGCAGCGTAGGGGGATTCCTCAATGAGCAGTTCTTC.

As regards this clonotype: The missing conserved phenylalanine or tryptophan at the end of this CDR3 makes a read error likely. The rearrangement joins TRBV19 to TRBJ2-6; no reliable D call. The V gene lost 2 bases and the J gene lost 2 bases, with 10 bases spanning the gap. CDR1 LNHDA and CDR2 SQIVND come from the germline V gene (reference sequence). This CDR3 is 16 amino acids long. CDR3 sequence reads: CASSITSFPGANVLTS. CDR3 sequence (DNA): TGTGCCAGTAGTATAACCAGCTTCCCTGGGGCCAACGTCCTGACTTCC.

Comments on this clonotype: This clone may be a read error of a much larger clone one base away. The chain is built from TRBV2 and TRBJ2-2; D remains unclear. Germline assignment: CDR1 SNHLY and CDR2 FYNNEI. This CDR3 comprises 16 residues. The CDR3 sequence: CVSSLGQNWNTGELFF. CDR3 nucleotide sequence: TGTGTCAGCAGCCTTGGGCAAAATTGGAACACCGGGGAGCTGTTTTTT.